This T cell receptor (beta chain) appears in the sequencing data of a study of blood T cell repertoires in COVID-19. Study in general: Some COVID-19 samples were acute and others convalescent; all came from the United States, Italy and Spain.

The germline V gene has CDR1 SGHRS and CDR2 YFSETQ. With 0 bases removed from V and 1 base from J, the gap between germline ends came to 8 bases. CDR3 length: 14 amino acids. Sequencing was performed with immunoSEQ multiplex PCR; in TCRdb, only in-frame clones are kept and a portion is missing. The repertoire includes roughly 360,000 clones, over 75% of them detected once, and around 1.3% sits in the top ten. The origin of this receptor is a man aged 30-40 years who had recovered from COVID-19. The chain is built from TRBV5-1 and TRBJ2-7; possibly TRBD1 for D (6 bases). Sequences were obtained from PBMCs or T cells enriched from blood (not recorded which). Written as DNA, the CDR3 is TGCGCCAGCAGCTTGGACGGACAGTCCTACGAGCAGTACTTC. Amino acid sequence: CASSLDGQSYEQYF.